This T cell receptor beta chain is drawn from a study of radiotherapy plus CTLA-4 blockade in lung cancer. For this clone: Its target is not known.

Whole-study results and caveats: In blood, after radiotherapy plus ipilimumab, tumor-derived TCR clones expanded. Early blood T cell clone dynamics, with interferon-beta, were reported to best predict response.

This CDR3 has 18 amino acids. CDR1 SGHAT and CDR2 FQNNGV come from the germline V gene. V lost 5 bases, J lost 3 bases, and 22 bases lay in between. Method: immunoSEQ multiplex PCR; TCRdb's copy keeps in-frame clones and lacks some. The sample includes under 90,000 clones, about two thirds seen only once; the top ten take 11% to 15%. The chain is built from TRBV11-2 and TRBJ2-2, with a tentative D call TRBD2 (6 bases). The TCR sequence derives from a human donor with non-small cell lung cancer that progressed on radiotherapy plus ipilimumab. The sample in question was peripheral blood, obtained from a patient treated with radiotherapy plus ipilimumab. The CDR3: CASSAYCGDRKDTGELFF. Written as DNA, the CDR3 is TGTGCCAGCAGCGCCTACTGCGGGGACCGGAAGGACACCGGGGAGCTGTTTTTT.